This TCR beta chain was sequenced in a study of shared clonotypes between healthy human individuals. Germline CDR1 reads KGHSH; CDR2 reads LQKENI. The CDR3 contains 13 residues. The V gene lost 4 bases and the J gene lost 4 bases, with 8 bases spanning the gap. This clone is a singleton in its sample. Here immunoSEQ multiplex PCR was the method, and the copy in TCRdb shows in-frame clones only, minus some. Of 400,000 to 600,000 clones in the sample, more than 75% were seen once. The J gene is TRBJ1-5, the V gene TRBV18; D is perhaps TRBD1 (5 bases). The sequence was obtained from a woman in her forties in good health. Some clones in this sample may be carry-over from other donors' samples. Input material: PBMCs. The CDR3 region has the DNA TGTGCCAGCTCACGACAGTTTAATCAGCCCCAGCATTTT. Translation: CASSRQFNQPQHF.